This T cell receptor beta chain was obtained from a study of cytomegalovirus exposure and HLA in healthy donors. Background on the study: When 300 to 400 donors were genotyped, about 86% of them were found to fall in the Caucasian-associated ancestry cluster. Study-level results: The classifier reportedly diagnosed cytomegalovirus status with high sensitivity and specificity.

This clone occurred once. Its antigen is not identified. PCR employed 60 Vbeta and 13 Jbeta primers. In the original analysis: A later analysis tallied 80 million to 100 million unique TCR beta chains, 10 million to 12 million of them shared. Profiled with immunoSEQ multiplex PCR; TCRdb holds only in-frame clones, not every one. The V and J calls and clone size are taken from that table; D and trimming were inferred from the DNA. This table has 200,000 to 250,000 clones, around 86% appearing once. This CDR3 spans 16 amino acids. The germline V gene has CDR1 SGHRS and CDR2 YFSETQ. Trimming cost V 4 bases and J 4 bases; bases outside gene matches: 13.

V usage is TRBV5-1 and J usage is TRBJ1-2; 7 bases match TRBD1. This receptor was taken from a woman in her forties or fifties in good health and CMV-seropositive. The material sequenced was PBMCs. The CDR3 nucleotides read TGCGCCAGCAGCCAACACGACAGGGCAGGGGCCTATGGCTACACCTTC. It is translated as CASSQHDRAGAYGYTF.